This record looks at one T cell receptor beta chain sequence and its context. V lost 4 bases, J lost 3 bases, and 13 bases lay in between. The CDR3 spans 14 residues. Germline V gene data show CDR1 as SGHKS and CDR2 as YYEKEE (reference sequence). Adults between roughly 18 and 100 years of age took part from about 24 US areas. This sample was included in a study of blood T cell repertoires in COVID-19. Whole-study context: Researchers got acute and convalescent COVID-19 samples from the United States, Italy and Spain.

Measured with immunoSEQ multiplex PCR; TCRdb has only the in-frame clones, and not every one. The sample gives approximately 140,000 clones, 84% of which show up once; less than 6% is in the top ten. The sample consisted of PBMCs or T cells enriched from blood (not recorded which). The sequence was obtained from a woman aged 45-65 years who had been exposed to COVID-19. V is TRBV5-5 and J is TRBJ2-5; perhaps TRBD2 as D (5 bases). CDR3 nucleotides: TGTGCCAGCAGCCTGACTGCGGGCAAAGAGACCCAGTACTTC. This sequence encodes CASSLTAGKETQYF.